This TCR beta chain stems from a study of cytomegalovirus exposure and HLA in healthy donors. Primers: 60 Vbeta forward and 13 Jbeta reverse. Per the authors' pipeline: Roughly 11 million of the 80 million or so unique TCR beta chains counted in a later analysis were shared. This table comes from immunoSEQ multiplex PCR, and its TCRdb copy is limited to in-frame clones, with some not included. D and trimming were read from the DNA, whereas the V and J calls and clone size are those reported in that table. The sample carries about 300,000 clones, 86% recorded once. The trim removed 7 bases at V and 4 bases at J, leaving 8 bases unmatched. CDR1 MDHEN and CDR2 SYDVKM come from the germline V gene. This CDR3 is built from 14 residues. Healthy individuals who donated bone marrow served as the donors.

Specimen: PBMCs. This sequence originates from a man between 40 and 49 years old in good health and CMV-seropositive. The chain recombines TRBV28 with TRBJ1-2; TRBD1 aligns across 8 bases. The CDR3 DNA follows: TGTGCCAGCAAATCAGGGGGCAGTGGCTATGGCTACACCTTC. Its protein is CASKSGGSGYGYTF.